This TCR beta chain was sequenced for a study of EBV T-cell therapy then PD-1 blockade in nasopharyngeal carcinoma. As to this clone: Its matching antigen is unknown.

Treatment specified: AdE1-LMPpoly-expanded autologous EBV-specific T-cell therapy followed by anti-PD-1 nivolumab. Assay: immunoSEQ multiplex PCR; the TCRdb copy retains only in-frame clones and omits some. The sample consists of 15,000 or so clones, around 80% of them appearing once. The CDR3 has 13 residues. Trimming left V 4 bases short and J 8 bases short, with 12 bases between. The germline V gene encodes CDR1 SGHDN and CDR2 FVKESK. The sequence was collected from a man aged 35 to 55 with nasopharyngeal carcinoma. The starting material was CD8+ T cells from blood, obtained around day 99 from a patient whose treatment included autologous EBV-specific T cells and nivolumab. J is TRBJ2-1 and V is TRBV14; D might be TRBD1 (6 bases). The CDR3 loop reads CASSLGQLDEQFF. CDR3 sequence (DNA): TGTGCCAGCAGCCTCGGACAGTTGGATGAGCAGTTCTTC.